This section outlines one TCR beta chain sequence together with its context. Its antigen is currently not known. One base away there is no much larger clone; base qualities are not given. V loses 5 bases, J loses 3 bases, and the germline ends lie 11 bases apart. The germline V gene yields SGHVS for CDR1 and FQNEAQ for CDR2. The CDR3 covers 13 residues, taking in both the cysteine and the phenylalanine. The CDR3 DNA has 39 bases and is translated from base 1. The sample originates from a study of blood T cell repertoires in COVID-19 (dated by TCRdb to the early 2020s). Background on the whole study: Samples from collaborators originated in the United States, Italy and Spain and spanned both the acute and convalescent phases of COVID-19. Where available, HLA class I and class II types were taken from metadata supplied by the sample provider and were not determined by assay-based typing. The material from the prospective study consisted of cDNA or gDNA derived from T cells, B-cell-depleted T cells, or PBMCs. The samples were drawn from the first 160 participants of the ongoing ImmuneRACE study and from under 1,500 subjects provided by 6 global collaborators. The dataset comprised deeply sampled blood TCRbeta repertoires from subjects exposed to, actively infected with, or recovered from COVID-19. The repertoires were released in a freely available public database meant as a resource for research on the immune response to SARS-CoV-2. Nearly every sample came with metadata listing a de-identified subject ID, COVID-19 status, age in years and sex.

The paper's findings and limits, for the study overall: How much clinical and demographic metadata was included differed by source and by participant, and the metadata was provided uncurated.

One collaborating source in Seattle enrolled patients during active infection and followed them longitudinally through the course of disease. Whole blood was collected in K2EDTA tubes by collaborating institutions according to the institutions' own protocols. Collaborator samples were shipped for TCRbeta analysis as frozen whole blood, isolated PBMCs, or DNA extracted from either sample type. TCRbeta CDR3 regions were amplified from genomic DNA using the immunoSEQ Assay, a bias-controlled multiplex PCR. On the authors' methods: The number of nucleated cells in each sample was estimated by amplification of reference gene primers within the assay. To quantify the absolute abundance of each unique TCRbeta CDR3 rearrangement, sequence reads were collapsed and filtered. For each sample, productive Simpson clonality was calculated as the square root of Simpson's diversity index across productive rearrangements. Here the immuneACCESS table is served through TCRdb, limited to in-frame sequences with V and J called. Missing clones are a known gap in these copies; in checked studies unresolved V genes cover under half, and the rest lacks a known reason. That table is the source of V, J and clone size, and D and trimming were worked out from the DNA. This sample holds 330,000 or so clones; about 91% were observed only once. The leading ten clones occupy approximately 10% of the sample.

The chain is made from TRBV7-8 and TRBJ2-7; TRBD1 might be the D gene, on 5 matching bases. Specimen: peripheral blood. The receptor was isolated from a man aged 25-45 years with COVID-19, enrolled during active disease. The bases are TGTGCCAGCAGCCTGGCTACAGGCTACGAGCAGTACTTC. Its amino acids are CASSLATGYEQYF.